These 17 T cell receptor beta chains were sequenced from one sample in a study of shared clonotypes between healthy human individuals. Generated by immunoSEQ multiplex PCR, the TCRdb table keeps only in-frame clones and is missing some. The data contain some 1 million clones, around 74% of them singletons. Sequenced material: memory CD4+ T cells sorted from blood. Noted subset: CD45RA-negative fraction. The receptors were sampled from a man between 18 and 29 years old in good health.

This clone appeared many times. The sample holds other DNA sequences that translate to the same CDR3. This sequence joins TRBV14 and TRBJ2-7; no clear D. This CDR3 comprises 14 residues. Germline V CDR1 and CDR2: SGHDN, FVKESK. V was clipped by 0 bases and J by 3 bases, with 9 bases between them. Written as DNA, the CDR3 is TGTGCCAGCAGCCAAGAAACTGCTGTCTACGAGCAGTACTTC. This sequence encodes CASSQETAVYEQYF.

This clone occurred many times. The J gene is TRBJ2-2, the V gene TRBV7-2, with D perhaps TRBD2 (5 bases). This CDR3 contains 16 residues. The V gene lost 5 bases and the J gene lost 1 base, with 14 bases spanning the gap. Germline CDR1 and CDR2: SGHTA and FQGNSA. The CDR3 region is CASSERVAMNTGELFF. DNA of the CDR3: TGTGCCAGCAGCGAGAGGGTAGCGATGAACACCGGGGAGCTGTTTTTT.

On this clone: Compared with germline, one end of the junction differs, possibly owing to a read error. The chain has TRBV19 and TRBJ2-7, with TRBD1 identical over 7 bases. The CDR3 length is 12 residues. CDR1 LNHDA and CDR2 SQIVND come from the germline V gene (reference sequence). This chain's CDR3 is CASSIGRDRARF. DNA for the CDR3: TGTGCCAGTAGTATCGGGCGAGACAGGGCACGCTTC.

This chain connects TRBV29-1 to TRBJ1-2; D call uncertain. V lost 1 base and J lost 4, with 10 bases in between. The CDR3 has 13 residues. CDR1 and CDR2 (germline): SQVTM, ANQGSEA. The CDR3 nucleotides read TGCAGCGTTGAAGGTTACGGGTCCTATGGCTACACCTTC. It codes for CSVEGYGSYGYTF. Combining the CDR3 with reference TRBV29-1 and TRBJ1-2 gives the whole variable domain SAVISQKPSRDICQRGTSLTIQCQVDSQVTMMFWYRQQPGQSLTLIATANQGSEATYESGFVIDKFPISRPNLTFSTLTVSNMSPEDSSIYLCSVEGYGSYGYTFGSGTRLTVV.

The chain recombines TRBV6-1 with TRBJ2-5; a possible D gene is TRBD2 (6 bases). CDR1 and CDR2 from the germline V gene are MNHNS and SASEGT. The CDR3 is 14 residues long. V shed 6 bases and J shed 7 bases, with 18 bases lying between them. CDR3 DNA: TGTGCCAGCAGGGCGGCAGGTGGGGGAGGGACCCAGTACTTC. Its translation: CASRAAGGGGTQYF.

This clone was seen a handful of times. The chain couples TRBV30 to TRBJ1-1; D perhaps matches TRBD1 (6 bases). CDR1 is GTSNPN and CDR2 is SVGIG in the germline V gene (reference sequence). CDR3 length: 14 residues. Trimming removed 6 bases from V and 1 base from J, with 15 bases in between. Here the CDR3 DNA reads TGTGCCTGCGTAAGCAGGGGTTGGAACACTGAAGCTTTCTTT. Protein product: CACVSRGWNTEAFF. Drawing the rest from reference TRBV30 and TRBJ1-1, the complete variable domain is SQTIHQWPATLVQPVGSPLSLECTVEGTSNPNLYWYRQAAGRGLQLLFYSVGIGQISSEVPQNLSASRPQDRQFILSSKKLLLSDSGFYLCACVSRGWNTEAFFGQGTRLTVV.

This chain joins TRBV6-1 and TRBJ1-2; a possible D gene is TRBD1 (6 bases). The CDR3 has 10 amino acids. Per the germline V gene, CDR1 is MNHNS and CDR2 is SASEGT. V dropped 10 bases and J dropped 14 bases, with 17 bases sitting between them. CDR3 region: CATQGKQRTF. CDR3 coding DNA: TGTGCCACTCAGGGGAAACAAAGGACCTTC.

This chain joins TRBV11-2 and TRBJ2-2; possibly TRBD2 for D (6 bases). Germline CDR1 reads SGHAT; CDR2 reads FQNNGV. The CDR3 has 14 residues. V gave up 8 bases and J gave up 7 bases, with 17 bases separating them. DNA for the CDR3: TGTGCCAGCGTGGGCGGGGCGGGTTTCGGGGAGCTGTTTTTT. It specifies CASVGGAGFGELFF.

This clone was counted only a few times. A read error may account for a junction end that differs from germline. The V and J genes are TRBV7-7 and TRBJ2-1; the D gene is possibly TRBD2 (5 bases). In germline, CDR1 is SSHAT, CDR2 FNYEAQ (reference sequence). The CDR3 spans 13 residues. CDR3 sequence (DNA): TGTGCTAGCAGCTTAGGTGGGAGTGCTGAGCAGTTCTTC. Translation gives CASSLGGSAEQFF. The whole variable domain, remainder taken from reference TRBV7-7 and TRBJ2-1, is GAGVSQSPRYKVTKRGQDVTLRCDPISSHATLYWYQQALGQGPEFLTYFNYEAQPDKSGLPSDRFSAERPEGSISTLTIQRTEQRDSAMYRCASSLGGSAEQFFGPGTRLTVL.

This clone was counted ten times or more. The chain links TRBV30 to TRBJ1-4; no firm D call. This CDR3 region has 12 residues. With 2 bases removed from V and 7 bases from J, the gap between germline ends came to 8 bases. Germline-derived CDR1 and CDR2 are GTSNPN and SVGIG (reference sequence). This CDR3 reads CAWSTRSEKLFF. CDR3 sequence (DNA): TGTGCCTGGAGTACCCGTAGTGAAAAACTGTTTTTT.

The chain is built from TRBV18 and TRBJ2-7; TRBD1 might be the D (6 bases). CDR3 size: 14 residues. Germline CDR1 and CDR2: KGHSH and LQKENI. V was clipped by 0 bases and J by 5 bases, with 11 bases between them. The CDR3 loop reads CASSPPQGPDEQYF. The CDR3 bases are TGTGCCAGCTCACCACCGCAGGGGCCAGACGAGCAGTACTTC.

The rearrangement joins TRBV11-2 to TRBJ2-4; D is ambiguous. CDR1 and CDR2 from the germline V gene are SGHAT and FQNNGV. V was clipped by 2 bases and J by 0 bases, with 8 bases between them. This CDR3 comprises 15 residues. CDR3 in DNA: TGTGCCAGCAGCTTACTCAGTCTAGCCAAAAACATTCAGTACTTC. Translating it yields CASSLLSLAKNIQYF.

The rearrangement joins TRBV7-2 to TRBJ2-1; D may be TRBD1 or TRBD2 (5 bases each). The germline CDR1 and CDR2 sequences are SGHTA and FQGNSA. The CDR3 contains 17 residues. V lost 3 bases, J lost 6 bases, and 21 bases lay in between. The CDR3 sequence: CASSFQGPLVLGNEQFF. CDR3 DNA sequence: TGTGCCAGCAGCTTTCAGGGACCTTTGGTCCTCGGCAATGAGCAGTTCTTC.

For this clone: The same CDR3 is also encoded by other DNA sequences in this sample. The rearrangement uses TRBV18 and TRBJ2-7, with D unresolved. The CDR3 is made up of 13 amino acids. The germline V gene encodes CDR1 KGHSH and CDR2 LQKENI. V lost 0 bases to trimming and J lost 4 bases, with 7 bases between them. The CDR3 is CASSPPGAYEQYF. In DNA, the CDR3 is TGTGCCAGCTCACCACCAGGAGCGTACGAGCAGTACTTC.

The V and J genes are TRBV4-3 and TRBJ2-4; 12 nucleotides align to TRBD1. Germline V gives CDR1 LGHNA, CDR2 YSLEER. The CDR3 spans 15 residues. V lost 4 bases, J lost 7 bases, and 5 bases stayed unmatched. CDR3 sequence (DNA): TGCGCCAGCAGCCCGGGGACAGGGGGCGCGAACATTCAGTACTTC. Its translation is CASSPGTGGANIQYF.

V usage is TRBV7-2 and J usage is TRBJ2-3, with 9 nucleotides matching TRBD1. Trimming cost V 5 bases and J 3 bases; bases outside gene matches: 6. Germline CDR1 reads SGHTA; CDR2 reads FQGNSA. This CDR3 region has 15 residues. The CDR3 bases are TGTGCCAGCAGCCCATTGGGGACAGGGACAGATACGCAGTATTTT. Its translation: CASSPLGTGTDTQYF.

The chain employs TRBV11-2 and TRBJ2-2; TRBD2 matches 10 bases. CDR1 is SGHAT, CDR2 FQNNGV, per germline. The CDR3 has 16 amino acids. J lost 2 bases, V lost 4 bases, and 4 bases had no gene match. The CDR3 loop reads CASSSRTSGNTGELFF. For the CDR3, the DNA is TGTGCCAGCAGCTCCCGGACTAGCGGAAACACCGGGGAGCTGTTTTTT.